Reported below is one T cell receptor beta chain. The target antigen is unknown. The sample is drawn from a study of blood T cells in healthy people across ages. Donors were healthy Caucasian individuals from Russia aged about 6 to 90. Study-wide results and limits: Per million T cells, TCR beta diversity dropped roughly linearly as age increased.

The use of a sample-barcoded 5' primer and a J-beta primer mix characterized a second PCR of about 7 to 12 cycles. MiXCR was run by TCRdb on the 5' RACE reads, yielding one entry per CDR3 protein. The sample contains about 640,000 distinct CDR3 sequences, 58% of which appear only once. The clonotype originates from a man aged 55 to 70 in good health. Sequencing input: blood.

This chain's CDR3 is CSALRLGGYNEQFF. The CDR3 DNA follows: TGCAGTGCCCTCCGCCTGGGGGGGTACAATGAGCAGTTCTTC. The chain joins TRBV20-1 to TRBJ2-1, with TRBD2 matching 7 bases. With V trimmed by 6 bases and J by 4 bases, 9 bases remained unmatched. Germline lookup yields CDR1 DFQATT and CDR2 SNEGSKA (reference sequence). This CDR3 comprises 14 residues.